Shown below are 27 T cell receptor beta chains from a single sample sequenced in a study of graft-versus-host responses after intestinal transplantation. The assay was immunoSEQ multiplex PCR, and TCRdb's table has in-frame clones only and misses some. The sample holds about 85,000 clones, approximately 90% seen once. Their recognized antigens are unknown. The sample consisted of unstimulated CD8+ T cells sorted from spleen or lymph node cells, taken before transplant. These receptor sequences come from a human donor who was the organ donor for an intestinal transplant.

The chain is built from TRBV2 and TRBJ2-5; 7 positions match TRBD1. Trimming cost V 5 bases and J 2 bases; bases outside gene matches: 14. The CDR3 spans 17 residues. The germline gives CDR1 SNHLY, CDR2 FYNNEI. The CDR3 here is CASSSRIDRERQETQYF. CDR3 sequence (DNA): TGTGCCAGCAGTAGTCGAATAGACAGGGAGCGACAAGAGACCCAGTACTTC.

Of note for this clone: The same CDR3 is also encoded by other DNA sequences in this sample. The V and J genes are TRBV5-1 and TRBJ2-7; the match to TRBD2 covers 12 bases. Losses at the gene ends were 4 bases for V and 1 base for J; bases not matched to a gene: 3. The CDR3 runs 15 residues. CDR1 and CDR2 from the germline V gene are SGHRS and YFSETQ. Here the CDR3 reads CASSLGLAGSYEQYF. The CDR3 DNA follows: TGCGCCAGCAGCCTAGGACTAGCGGGGTCCTACGAGCAGTACTTC. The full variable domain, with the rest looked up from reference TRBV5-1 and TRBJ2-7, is KAGVTQTPRYLIKTRGQQVTLSCSPISGHRSVSWYQQTPGQGLQFLFEYFSETQRNKGNFPGRFSGRQFSNSRSEMNVSTLELGDSALYLCASSLGLAGSYEQYFGPGTRLTVT.

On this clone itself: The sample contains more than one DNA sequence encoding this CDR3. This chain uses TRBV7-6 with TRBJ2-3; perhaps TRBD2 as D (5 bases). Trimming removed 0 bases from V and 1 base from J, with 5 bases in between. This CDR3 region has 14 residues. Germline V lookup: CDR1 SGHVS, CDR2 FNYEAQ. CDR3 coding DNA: TGTGCCAGCAGCTTAGCCGGGGGCACAGATACGCAGTATTTT. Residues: CASSLAGGTDTQYF.

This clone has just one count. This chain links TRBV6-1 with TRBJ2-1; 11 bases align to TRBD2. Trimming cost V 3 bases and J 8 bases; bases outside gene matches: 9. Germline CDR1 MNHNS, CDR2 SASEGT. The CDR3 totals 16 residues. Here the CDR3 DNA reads TGTGCCAGCAGTGATCCGGTAGCGGGAGGGGGAGATGAGCAGTTCTTC. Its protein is CASSDPVAGGGDEQFF.

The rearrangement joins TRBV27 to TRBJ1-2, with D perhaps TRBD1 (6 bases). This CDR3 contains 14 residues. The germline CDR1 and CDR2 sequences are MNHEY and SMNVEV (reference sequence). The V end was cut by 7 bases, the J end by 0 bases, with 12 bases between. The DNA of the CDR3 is TGTGCCAGCACCAAACAGGGCTCTAACTATGGCTACACCTTC. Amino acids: CASTKQGSNYGYTF.

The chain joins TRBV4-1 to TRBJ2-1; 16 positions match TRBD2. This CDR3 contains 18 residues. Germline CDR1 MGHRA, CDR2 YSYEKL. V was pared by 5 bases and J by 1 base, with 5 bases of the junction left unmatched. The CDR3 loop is CASSYGTSGRGSYNEQFF. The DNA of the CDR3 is TGCGCCAGCAGCTACGGGACTAGCGGGAGGGGGTCCTACAATGAGCAGTTCTTC.

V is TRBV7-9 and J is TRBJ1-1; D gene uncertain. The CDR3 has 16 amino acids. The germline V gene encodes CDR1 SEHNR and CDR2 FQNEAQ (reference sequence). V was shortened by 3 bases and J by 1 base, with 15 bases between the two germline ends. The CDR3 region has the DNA TGTGCCAGCAGCTTCCCGGGAAAAATAGGGAACACTGAAGCTTTCTTT. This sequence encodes CASSFPGKIGNTEAFF.

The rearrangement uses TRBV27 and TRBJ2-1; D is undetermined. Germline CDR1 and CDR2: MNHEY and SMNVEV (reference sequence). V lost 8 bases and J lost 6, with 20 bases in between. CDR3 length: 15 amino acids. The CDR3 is CASSLTRESVNEQFF. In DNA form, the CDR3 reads TGTGCCAGCTCACTAACAAGGGAATCTGTCAATGAGCAGTTCTTC.

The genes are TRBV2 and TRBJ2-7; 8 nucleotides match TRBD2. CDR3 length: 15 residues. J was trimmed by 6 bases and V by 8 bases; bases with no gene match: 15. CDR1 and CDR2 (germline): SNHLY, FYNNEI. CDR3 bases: TGTGCCAGCTGGGTCGCAGCGGGAGTAGATAGCGAGCAGTACTTC. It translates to CASWVAAGVDSEQYF.

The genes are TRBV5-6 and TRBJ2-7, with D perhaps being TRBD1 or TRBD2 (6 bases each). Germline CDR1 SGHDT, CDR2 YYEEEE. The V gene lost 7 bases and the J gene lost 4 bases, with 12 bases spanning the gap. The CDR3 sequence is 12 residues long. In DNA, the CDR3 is TGTGCCAGCTATCGGGGGCTGTACGAGCAGTACTTC. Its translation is CASYRGLYEQYF.

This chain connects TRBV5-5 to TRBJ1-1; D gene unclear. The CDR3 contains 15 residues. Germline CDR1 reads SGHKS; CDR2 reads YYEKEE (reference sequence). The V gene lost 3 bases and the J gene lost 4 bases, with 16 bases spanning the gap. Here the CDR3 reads CASSWVPEEGTEAFF. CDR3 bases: TGTGCCAGCAGCTGGGTCCCTGAGGAGGGCACTGAAGCTTTCTTT.

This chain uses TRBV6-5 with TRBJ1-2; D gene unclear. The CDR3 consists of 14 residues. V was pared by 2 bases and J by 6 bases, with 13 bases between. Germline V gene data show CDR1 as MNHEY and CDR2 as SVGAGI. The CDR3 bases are TGTGCCAGCAGTTACCCAGCCGAAAGTGATGGCTACACCTTC. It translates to CASSYPAESDGYTF.

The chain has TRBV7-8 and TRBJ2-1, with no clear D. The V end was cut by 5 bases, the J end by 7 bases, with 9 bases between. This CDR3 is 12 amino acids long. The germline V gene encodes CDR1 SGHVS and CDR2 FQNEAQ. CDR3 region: CASSPLSNEQFF. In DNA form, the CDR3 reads TGTGCCAGCAGCCCCCTCTCAAATGAGCAGTTCTTC.

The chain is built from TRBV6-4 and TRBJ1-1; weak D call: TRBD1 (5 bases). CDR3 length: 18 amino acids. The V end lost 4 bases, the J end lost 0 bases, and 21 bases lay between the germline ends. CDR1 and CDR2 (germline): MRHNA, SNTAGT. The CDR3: CASSANLGRGNMNTEAFF. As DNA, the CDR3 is TGTGCCAGCAGTGCAAACCTGGGGCGGGGGAACATGAACACTGAAGCTTTCTTT.

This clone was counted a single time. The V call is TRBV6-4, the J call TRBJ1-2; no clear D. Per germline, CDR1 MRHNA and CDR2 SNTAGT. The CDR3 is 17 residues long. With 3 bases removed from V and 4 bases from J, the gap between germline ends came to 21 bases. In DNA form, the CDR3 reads TGTGCCAGCAGTGAACTGTGCCCACACGGAAAGACCTATGGCTACACCTTC. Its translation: CASSELCPHGKTYGYTF.

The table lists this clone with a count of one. The CDR3 region has the DNA TGTGCCAGCAGTCGGTTGGGAGGGGCCGTCTACAATGAGCAGTTCTTC. This sequence encodes CASSRLGGAVYNEQFF. V is TRBV21-1 and J is TRBJ2-1; TRBD2, the D gene given by the table, was not confirmed from the DNA. TRBV21-1 is shown as a pseudogene. This CDR3 has 16 residues.

Written as DNA, the CDR3 is TGTGCCAGTAGTATAGCAGGGGAGGCGACTGAAGCTTTCTTT. Amino acid sequence: CASSIAGEATEAFF. The V and J genes are TRBV19 and TRBJ1-1; D might be TRBD1 (6 bases). V lost 1 base and J 5 bases, leaving 11 bases between the germline ends. The germline V gene encodes CDR1 LNHDA and CDR2 SQIVND (reference sequence). CDR3 length equals 14 residues. The entire variable domain, with the rest obtained from reference TRBV19 and TRBJ1-1, is as follows: DGGITQSPKYLFRKEGQNVTLSCEQNLNHDAMYWYRQDPGQGLRLIYYSQIVNDFQKGDIAEGYSVSREKKESFPLTVTSAQKNPTAFYLCASSIAGEATEAFFGQGTRLTVV.

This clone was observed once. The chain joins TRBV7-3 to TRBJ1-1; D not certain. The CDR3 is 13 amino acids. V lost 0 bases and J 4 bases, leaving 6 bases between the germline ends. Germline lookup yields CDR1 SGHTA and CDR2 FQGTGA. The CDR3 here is CASSLTAATEAFF. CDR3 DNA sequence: TGTGCCAGCAGCTTAACGGCCGCCACTGAAGCTTTCTTT.

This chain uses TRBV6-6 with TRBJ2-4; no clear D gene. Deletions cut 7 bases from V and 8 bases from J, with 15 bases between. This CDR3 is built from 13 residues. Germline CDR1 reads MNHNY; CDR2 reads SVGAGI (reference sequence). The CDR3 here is CASTLTFQDIQYF. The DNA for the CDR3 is TGTGCCAGCACCCTTACATTTCAAGACATTCAGTACTTC.

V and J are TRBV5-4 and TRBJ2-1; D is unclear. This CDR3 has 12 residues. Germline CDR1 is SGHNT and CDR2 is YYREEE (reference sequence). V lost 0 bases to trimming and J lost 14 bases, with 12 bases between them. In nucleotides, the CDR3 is TGTGCCAGCAGCTTGGGTACTCGCACAGAGTTCTTC. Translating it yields CASSLGTRTEFF. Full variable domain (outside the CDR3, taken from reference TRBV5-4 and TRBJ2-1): ETGVTQSPTHLIKTRGQQVTLRCSSQSGHNTVSWYQQALGQGPQFIFQYYREEENGRGNFPPRFSGLQFPNYSSELNVNALELDDSALYLCASSLGTRTEFFGPGTRLTVL.

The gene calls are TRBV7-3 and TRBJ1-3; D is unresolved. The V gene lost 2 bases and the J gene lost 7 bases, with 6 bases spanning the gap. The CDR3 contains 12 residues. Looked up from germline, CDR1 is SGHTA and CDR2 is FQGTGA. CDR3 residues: CASSLDWNTIYF. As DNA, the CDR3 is TGTGCCAGCAGCTTAGATTGGAACACCATATATTTT.

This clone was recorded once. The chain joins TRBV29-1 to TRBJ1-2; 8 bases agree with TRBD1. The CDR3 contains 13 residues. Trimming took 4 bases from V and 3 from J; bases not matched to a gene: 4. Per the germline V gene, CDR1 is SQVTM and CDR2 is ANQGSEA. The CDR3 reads CSVAGGWDYGYTF. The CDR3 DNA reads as TGCAGCGTTGCAGGGGGCTGGGACTATGGCTACACCTTC.

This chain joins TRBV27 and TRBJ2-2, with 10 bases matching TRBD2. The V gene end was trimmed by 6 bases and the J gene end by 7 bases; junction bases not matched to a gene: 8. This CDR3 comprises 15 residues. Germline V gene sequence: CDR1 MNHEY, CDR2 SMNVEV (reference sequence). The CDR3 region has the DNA TGTGCCAGCAGGATGCTAGCGGGAGCGATCGGGGAGCTGTTTTTT. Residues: CASRMLAGAIGELFF.

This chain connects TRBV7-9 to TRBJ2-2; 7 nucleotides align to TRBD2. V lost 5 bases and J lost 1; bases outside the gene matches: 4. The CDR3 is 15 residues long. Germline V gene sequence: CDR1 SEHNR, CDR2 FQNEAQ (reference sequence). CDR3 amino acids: CASSERGGNTGELFF. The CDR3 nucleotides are TGTGCCAGCAGCGAGCGCGGGGGGAACACCGGGGAGCTGTTTTTT.

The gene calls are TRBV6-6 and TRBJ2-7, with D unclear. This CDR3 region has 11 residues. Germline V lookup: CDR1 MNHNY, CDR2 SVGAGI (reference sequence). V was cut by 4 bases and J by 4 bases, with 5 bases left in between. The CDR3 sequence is CASSLGYEQYF. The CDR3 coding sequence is TGTGCCAGCAGTTTAGGGTACGAGCAGTACTTC.

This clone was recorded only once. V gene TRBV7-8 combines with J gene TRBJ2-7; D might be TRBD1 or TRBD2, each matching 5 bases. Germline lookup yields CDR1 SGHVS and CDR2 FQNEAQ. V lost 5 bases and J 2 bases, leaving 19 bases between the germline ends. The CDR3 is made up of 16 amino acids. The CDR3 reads CASSTRLRDGAYEQYF. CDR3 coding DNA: TGTGCCAGCAGCACCCGCCTCCGGGACGGGGCCTACGAGCAGTACTTC.

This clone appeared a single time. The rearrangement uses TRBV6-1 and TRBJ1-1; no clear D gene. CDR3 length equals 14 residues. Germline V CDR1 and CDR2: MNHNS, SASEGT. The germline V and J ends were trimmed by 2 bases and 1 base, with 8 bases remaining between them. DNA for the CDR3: TGTGCCAGCAGTGAATGGAGAGGGAACACTGAAGCTTTCTTT. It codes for CASSEWRGNTEAFF.